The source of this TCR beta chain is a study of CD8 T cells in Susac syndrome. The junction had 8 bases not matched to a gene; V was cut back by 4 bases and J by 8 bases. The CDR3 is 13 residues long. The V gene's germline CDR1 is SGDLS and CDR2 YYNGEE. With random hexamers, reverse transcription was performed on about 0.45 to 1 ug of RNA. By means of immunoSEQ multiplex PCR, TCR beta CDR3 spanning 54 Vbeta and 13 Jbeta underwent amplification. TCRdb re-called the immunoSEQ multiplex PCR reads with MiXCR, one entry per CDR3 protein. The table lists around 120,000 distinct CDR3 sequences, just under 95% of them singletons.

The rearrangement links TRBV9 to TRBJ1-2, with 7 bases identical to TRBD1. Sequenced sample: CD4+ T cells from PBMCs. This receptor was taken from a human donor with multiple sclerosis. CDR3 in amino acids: CASSSTGPDGYTF. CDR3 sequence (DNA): TGTGCCAGCAGCTCGACAGGGCCGGACGGCTACACCTTC.